A selection of T cell receptor beta chains follows, all from one sample in a study of post-analysis software for immune sequencing data. TCRdb re-called the PCR reads through MiXCR, storing one row per CDR3 protein. The sample holds roughly 800,000 distinct CDR3 sequences, just over 45% seen once. Material: blood. These receptors came from a girl aged 10-17 years with multiple sclerosis. Each CDR3 is given with its conserved first and last residue. The D gene is left open where the match is weak. Where a row states a size, it is once, few, many or the class of an expanded clone; other rows omit it.

D gene: TRBD2
V gene: TRBV6-5
J gene: TRBJ2-1
clone size: NA
CDR3 DNA: TGTGCCAGCAGTTACTCGATATGGGGACTAGCGGGATTTTCTGAGCAGTTCTTC
CDR3 protein: CASSYSIWGLAGFSEQFF

D gene: TRBD2
V gene: TRBV3-1
J gene: TRBJ2-1
clone size: once
CDR3 DNA: TGTGCCAGCAGCTCCCGACTAGCGGGAGGGAGAGAGCAGTTCTTC
CDR3 protein: CASSSRLAGGREQFF

D gene: NA
V gene: TRBV6-5
J gene: TRBJ1-2
clone size: NA
CDR3 DNA: TGTGCCAGCAGTTACTCAGGCGGATCTAACTATGGCTACACCTTC
CDR3 protein: CASSYSGGSNYGYTF

D gene: TRBD1
V gene: TRBV20-1
J gene: TRBJ2-5
clone size: few
CDR3 DNA: TGCAGTGCCAGTACAGGGGGCCTGGAAGAGACCCAGTACTTC
CDR3 protein: CSASTGGLEETQYF

D gene: NA
V gene: TRBV12-3/TRBV12-4
J gene: TRBJ2-5
clone size: NA
CDR3 DNA: TGTGCCAGCAGTGGGGGTGTATACCAAGAGACCCAGTACTTC
CDR3 protein: CASSGGVYQETQYF

D gene: NA
V gene: TRBV2
J gene: TRBJ1-5
clone size: few
CDR3 DNA: TGTGCCGGCAGCCAGAGCAATCAGCCCCAGCATTTT
CDR3 protein: CAGSQSNQPQHF

D gene: NA
V gene: TRBV10-2
J gene: TRBJ1-6
clone size: few
CDR3 DNA: TGCGCCAGCAGTGAGTCGACGTGGGACGGGTCACCCCTCCACTTT
CDR3 protein: CASSESTWDGSPLHF

D gene: TRBD2
V gene: TRBV6-2/TRBV6-3
J gene: TRBJ2-7
clone size: NA
CDR3 DNA: TGTGCCAGCAGTTACTCGACTAGCGGGCCCTACGAGCAGTACTTC
CDR3 protein: CASSYSTSGPYEQYF

D gene: NA
V gene: TRBV7-9
J gene: TRBJ2-5
clone size: NA
CDR3 DNA: TGTGCCAGCAGCCCTCCAAGACACGTTCAAGAGACCCAGTACTTC
CDR3 protein: CASSPPRHVQETQYF

D gene: TRBD1
V gene: TRBV28
J gene: TRBJ1-2
clone size: few
CDR3 DNA: TGTGCCAGCAGTTCGCTACAGGGGGCGTTTCAAGGCTACACCTTC
CDR3 protein: CASSSLQGAFQGYTF

D gene: NA
V gene: TRBV7-2
J gene: TRBJ1-5
clone size: NA
CDR3 DNA: TGTGCCAGCAGCTTAGGAGGGGGGACCTATCAGCCCCAGCATTTT
CDR3 protein: CASSLGGGTYQPQHF

D gene: TRBD2
V gene: TRBV7-9
J gene: TRBJ2-7
clone size: NA
CDR3 DNA: TGTGCCAGCAGCGGATCGGGACTAGCGGGGCCCTACGAGCAGTACTTC
CDR3 protein: CASSGSGLAGPYEQYF

D gene: NA
V gene: TRBV27
J gene: TRBJ2-5
clone size: NA
CDR3 DNA: TGTGCCAGCAGTCTGACTTGGTCCGCGGAGACCCAGTACTTC
CDR3 protein: CASSLTWSAETQYF

D gene: TRBD1
V gene: TRBV28
J gene: TRBJ2-5
clone size: NA
CDR3 DNA: TGTGCCAGCAGTACCAGACAGGGGGAAGGAGAGACCCAGTACTTC
CDR3 protein: CASSTRQGEGETQYF

D gene: NA
V gene: TRBV12-3/TRBV12-4
J gene: TRBJ1-4
clone size: few
CDR3 DNA: TGTGCCAGCAGTTCCGGACGGGGTAATGAAAAACTGTTTTTT
CDR3 protein: CASSSGRGNEKLFF

D gene: NA
V gene: TRBV16
J gene: TRBJ2-3
clone size: NA
CDR3 DNA: TGTGCCAGCAGCGAACGACAGTCAGATACGCAGTATTTT
CDR3 protein: CASSERQSDTQYF

D gene: TRBD2
V gene: TRBV5-1
J gene: TRBJ2-3
clone size: few
CDR3 DNA: TGCGCCAGCAGCGCGGGACTAGCGGGAGACCCGGCGGATACGCAGTATTTT
CDR3 protein: CASSAGLAGDPADTQYF

D gene: NA
V gene: TRBV20-1
J gene: TRBJ2-1
clone size: NA
CDR3 DNA: TGCAGTGCTAGGACACTAGGGCCGGATGAGCAGTTCTTC
CDR3 protein: CSARTLGPDEQFF

D gene: NA
V gene: TRBV7-2
J gene: TRBJ2-7
clone size: few
CDR3 DNA: TGTGCCAGCAGTAAGAGGGTGGAGTACTTC
CDR3 protein: CASSKRVEYF

D gene: NA
V gene: TRBV12-3/TRBV12-4
J gene: TRBJ1-2
clone size: few
CDR3 DNA: TGTGCCAGCAGTTTGAACGGCGGAGCTAACTATGGCTACACCTTC
CDR3 protein: CASSLNGGANYGYTF

D gene: TRBD1
V gene: TRBV12-3/TRBV12-4
J gene: TRBJ2-7
clone size: NA
CDR3 DNA: TGTGCCAGCAGTTTCGGAGACAGGGCTCACGAGCAGTACTTC
CDR3 protein: CASSFGDRAHEQYF

D gene: NA
V gene: TRBV20-1
J gene: TRBJ2-3
clone size: NA
CDR3 DNA: TGCAGTGCTAGTAGGACCCGGGATACGCAGTATTTT
CDR3 protein: CSASRTRDTQYF

D gene: TRBD2
V gene: TRBV24-1
J gene: TRBJ2-1
clone size: NA
CDR3 DNA: TGTGCCACCAGCGCTCCTGGACTAGCGGGAGACAATGAGCAGTTCTTC
CDR3 protein: CATSAPGLAGDNEQFF

D gene: NA
V gene: TRBV5-6
J gene: TRBJ2-1
clone size: NA
CDR3 DNA: TGTGCCAGCAGCGCTCCCAAACGGCGCTACAATGAGCAGTTCTTC
CDR3 protein: CASSAPKRRYNEQFF

D gene: TRBD1
V gene: TRBV7-6
J gene: TRBJ1-1
clone size: NA
CDR3 DNA: TGTGCCAGCAGCGCATACAGGGGGGTGAACACTGAAGCTTTCTTT
CDR3 protein: CASSAYRGVNTEAFF

D gene: TRBD2
V gene: TRBV7-9
J gene: TRBJ2-3
clone size: NA
CDR3 DNA: TGTGCCAGCAGCCAGACTAGCTCCTCCGCAGATACGCAGTATTTT
CDR3 protein: CASSQTSSSADTQYF

D gene: NA
V gene: TRBV11-2
J gene: TRBJ2-3
clone size: NA
CDR3 DNA: TGTGCCAGCAGCACAGTGGATACGCAGTATTTT
CDR3 protein: CASSTVDTQYF

D gene: TRBD2
V gene: TRBV7-2
J gene: TRBJ2-7
clone size: NA
CDR3 DNA: TGTGCCAGCAGCTTAGATGGCGGGGGGATCTCCTACGAGCAGTACTTC
CDR3 protein: CASSLDGGGISYEQYF

D gene: TRBD2
V gene: TRBV20-1
J gene: TRBJ2-5
clone size: NA
CDR3 DNA: TGCAGTGCTAGAGTTTCTAGCGGGAGGGCTCGAAAAGAGACCCAGTACTTC
CDR3 protein: CSARVSSGRARKETQYF

D gene: NA
V gene: TRBV6-1
J gene: TRBJ2-3
clone size: NA
CDR3 DNA: TGTGCCAGCAGTGAAGGGGACCACCTGGGGGGCACAGATACGCAGTATTTT
CDR3 protein: CASSEGDHLGGTDTQYF

D gene: NA
V gene: TRBV29-1
J gene: TRBJ2-1
clone size: NA
CDR3 DNA: TGCAGCGTCAAATACGGGCTAGGTGTGGGTGATGAGCAGTTCTTC
CDR3 protein: CSVKYGLGVGDEQFF

D gene: TRBD1
V gene: TRBV5-1
J gene: TRBJ1-1
clone size: NA
CDR3 DNA: TGCGCCAGCAGCCCGGGACAGTTTAACACTGAAGCTTTCTTT
CDR3 protein: CASSPGQFNTEAFF

D gene: TRBD2
V gene: TRBV6-6
J gene: TRBJ2-1
clone size: NA
CDR3 DNA: TGTGCCACCAATAGCGGGACCAACAATGAGCAGTTCTTC
CDR3 protein: CATNSGTNNEQFF

D gene: TRBD1
V gene: TRBV7-9
J gene: TRBJ2-4
clone size: once
CDR3 DNA: TGTGCCAGCAGCCCTCGGGACAGGGATGGAGCCAAAAACATTCAGTACTTC
CDR3 protein: CASSPRDRDGAKNIQYF

D gene: TRBD2
V gene: TRBV7-2
J gene: TRBJ2-7
clone size: NA
CDR3 DNA: TGTGCCAGCAGCGAAGAGGGCGGGAGCTCCTACGAGCAGTACTTC
CDR3 protein: CASSEEGGSSYEQYF

D gene: TRBD2
V gene: TRBV20-1
J gene: TRBJ2-5
clone size: few
CDR3 DNA: TGCAGTGCTAGACTAGCGGGAGGGGTTGAGCAGTACTTC
CDR3 protein: CSARLAGGVEQYF

D gene: NA
V gene: TRBV12-3/TRBV12-4
J gene: TRBJ2-1
clone size: once
CDR3 DNA: TGTGCCAGCAGCCCTGGACGGGGCGAGGAGGAGCAGTTCTTC
CDR3 protein: CASSPGRGEEEQFF

D gene: NA
V gene: TRBV7-2
J gene: TRBJ1-5
clone size: few
CDR3 DNA: TGTGCCAGCAGCTTAGTCGGGATGGATCAGCCCCAGCATTTT
CDR3 protein: CASSLVGMDQPQHF

D gene: NA
V gene: TRBV28
J gene: TRBJ1-1
clone size: NA
CDR3 DNA: TGTGCCAGCAGTTTATACCTATCAGCCAGTAACACTGAAGCTTTCTTT
CDR3 protein: CASSLYLSASNTEAFF

D gene: NA
V gene: TRBV12-3/TRBV12-4
J gene: TRBJ2-3
clone size: NA
CDR3 DNA: TGTGCCAGCAGCCGAAGTGGGGGAGATACGCAGTATTTT
CDR3 protein: CASSRSGGDTQYF

D gene: TRBD1
V gene: TRBV20-1
J gene: TRBJ2-5
clone size: NA
CDR3 DNA: TGCAGTGCTAGAGTAACAGGGGTAGAAGAGACCCAGTACTTC
CDR3 protein: CSARVTGVEETQYF

D gene: TRBD2
V gene: TRBV2
J gene: TRBJ2-7
clone size: NA
CDR3 DNA: TGTGCCGTTCGTTCCGGGACTAGCGGGAGATCCTTCGGTGAGCAGTACTTC
CDR3 protein: CAVRSGTSGRSFGEQYF

D gene: NA
V gene: TRBV12-5
J gene: TRBJ2-3
clone size: NA
CDR3 DNA: TGTGCTAGTGGTCGCCCTTTTGCAATTGAGATAGGAGGCCGAGTAGATACGCAGTATTTT
CDR3 protein: CASGRPFAIEIGGRVDTQYF

D gene: NA
V gene: TRBV18
J gene: TRBJ1-5
clone size: NA
CDR3 DNA: TGTGCCAGCGGAAAGGGGGGTAGCAATCAGCCCCAGCATTTT
CDR3 protein: CASGKGGSNQPQHF

D gene: TRBD1
V gene: TRBV27
J gene: TRBJ1-2
clone size: NA
CDR3 DNA: TGTGCCAGCGCATCCTCGGGGACAGGCTATGGCTACACCTTC
CDR3 protein: CASASSGTGYGYTF

D gene: TRBD1
V gene: TRBV7-6
J gene: TRBJ2-1
clone size: NA
CDR3 DNA: TGTGCCAGCAGCATTACACCCGGGACAGGGGTGGACAATGAGCAGTTCTTC
CDR3 protein: CASSITPGTGVDNEQFF

D gene: NA
V gene: TRBV3-1
J gene: TRBJ2-3
clone size: many
CDR3 DNA: TGTGCCAGCAGCCAGGGCGGGAGCACAGATACGCAGTATTTT
CDR3 protein: CASSQGGSTDTQYF